A selection of T cell receptor beta chains follows, all from one sample in a study of blood T cell repertoires in COVID-19. The repertoire was sequenced with immunoSEQ multiplex PCR; TCRdb's copy has only in-frame clones and lacks some. Of about 330,000 clones listed, more than 90% are singletons. The sample taken for sequencing was PBMCs or T cells enriched from blood (not recorded which). Source of these receptors: a woman in her thirties who had recovered from COVID-19. Both conserved end residues are part of each CDR3. A D gene is named only where the DNA matches it firmly. Not every row has a clone size; where given, it reads once, few, many or a size class.

CDR3 DNA: TGTGCCAGCAGAGGTAGCGGAACCTACGAGCAGTACTTC; CDR3 protein: CASRGSGTYEQYF; clone size: NA; J gene: TRBJ2-7; D gene: NA; V gene: TRBV28
CDR3 DNA: TGTGCCAGCAGCTCAATAGGACAGGGGGCAAGCGAGCAGTACTTC; CDR3 protein: CASSSIGQGASEQYF; clone size: NA; J gene: TRBJ2-7; D gene: TRBD1; V gene: TRBV7-2
CDR3 DNA: TGTGCCAGCAGCGCATCAGGACAGGGGGCTACACCCCTCCACTTT; CDR3 protein: CASSASGQGATPLHF; clone size: NA; J gene: TRBJ1-6; D gene: TRBD1; V gene: TRBV7-8
CDR3 DNA: TGTGCCAGCAGCCGGGATTACAATGAGCAGTTCTTC; CDR3 protein: CASSRDYNEQFF; clone size: NA; J gene: TRBJ2-1; D gene: NA; V gene: TRBV11-3
CDR3 DNA: TGTGCCAGCAGCCCGGGACAAATCGGCTACACCTTC; CDR3 protein: CASSPGQIGYTF; clone size: NA; J gene: TRBJ1-2; D gene: NA; V gene: TRBV28
CDR3 DNA: TGTGCCAGCAGCACCCGGGACAGCTTAACGAAAACTGAAGCTTTCTTT; CDR3 protein: CASSTRDSLTKTEAFF; clone size: NA; J gene: TRBJ1-1; D gene: TRBD1; V gene: TRBV13
CDR3 DNA: TGTGCCAGCTCACGGACAGGACTGATGCCAGATACGCAGTATTTT; CDR3 protein: CASSRTGLMPDTQYF; clone size: NA; J gene: TRBJ2-3; D gene: TRBD1; V gene: TRBV18
CDR3 DNA: TGTGCCAGCAGCAAGGGAGGAAGCGAGCAGTTCTTC; CDR3 protein: CASSKGGSEQFF; clone size: once; J gene: TRBJ2-1; D gene: NA; V gene: TRBV9
CDR3 DNA: TGTGCCAGCAGTTTACAGGGGGATAATTCACCCCTCCACTTT; CDR3 protein: CASSLQGDNSPLHF; clone size: NA; J gene: TRBJ1-6; D gene: TRBD1; V gene: TRBV28
CDR3 DNA: TGTGCCAGCAGTTTCCACACAGGGGATGAGCAGTTCTTC; CDR3 protein: CASSFHTGDEQFF; clone size: NA; J gene: TRBJ2-1; D gene: TRBD1; V gene: TRBV12-3/TRBV12-4
CDR3 DNA: TGTGCCAGCAGTTACCAAACCCCCTTCGGGGGGAAGCAGTTCTTC; CDR3 protein: CASSYQTPFGGKQFF; clone size: once; J gene: TRBJ2-1; D gene: TRBD2; V gene: TRBV27
CDR3 DNA: TGTGCCAGCAGCTACGACAGGGGGAGGTCAGAGACCCAGTACTTC; CDR3 protein: CASSYDRGRSETQYF; clone size: NA; J gene: TRBJ2-5; D gene: TRBD1; V gene: TRBV7-2
CDR3 DNA: TGTGCCACCAGCAGAGAGACTAGCTGGGGGGCGACCCAGTACTTC; CDR3 protein: CATSRETSWGATQYF; clone size: NA; J gene: TRBJ2-5; D gene: NA; V gene: TRBV15
CDR3 DNA: TGTGCCAGCAGCTTAACCCCCCGAGCTAGCGGGGACACCGGGGAGCTGTTTTTT; CDR3 protein: CASSLTPRASGDTGELFF; clone size: NA; J gene: TRBJ2-2; D gene: TRBD2; V gene: TRBV7-3
CDR3 DNA: TGTGCCAGCAGTTCAGGACAGCGGCGCACTGAAGCTTTCTTT; CDR3 protein: CASSSGQRRTEAFF; clone size: NA; J gene: TRBJ1-1; D gene: NA; V gene: TRBV28
CDR3 DNA: TGCGCCAGCAGCCAAGGGTATACAGGGAGCACTGGAAACACCATATATTTT; CDR3 protein: CASSQGYTGSTGNTIYF; clone size: NA; J gene: TRBJ1-3; D gene: NA; V gene: TRBV4-3
CDR3 DNA: TGTGCCAGCTCACCCCAGGTAAATCAGCCCCAGCATTTT; CDR3 protein: CASSPQVNQPQHF; clone size: NA; J gene: TRBJ1-5; D gene: NA; V gene: TRBV18
CDR3 DNA: TGTGCCAGCAGCCCATACCGGGACAGGGTTTCCGAGCAGTACTTC; CDR3 protein: CASSPYRDRVSEQYF; clone size: NA; J gene: TRBJ2-7; D gene: TRBD1; V gene: TRBV7-6
CDR3 DNA: TGCGCCAGCAGCCCAGCGGCGGGGCCCTCCGAGCAGTACTTC; CDR3 protein: CASSPAAGPSEQYF; clone size: NA; J gene: TRBJ2-7; D gene: NA; V gene: TRBV4-3
CDR3 DNA: TGTGCCAGCCGTTTGACCCGAGAGGCCGGGGAGCTGTTTTTT; CDR3 protein: CASRLTREAGELFF; clone size: NA; J gene: TRBJ2-2; D gene: NA; V gene: TRBV28
CDR3 DNA: TGTGCCACCAGTGATGGCCGTGGAGGGGTAGGCGCTTTCTTT; CDR3 protein: CATSDGRGGVGAFF; clone size: once; J gene: TRBJ1-1; D gene: NA; V gene: TRBV24-1
CDR3 DNA: TGTGCCAGCAGCTTAGGTAACACCGACTACTACGAGCAGTACTTC; CDR3 protein: CASSLGNTDYYEQYF; clone size: NA; J gene: TRBJ2-7; D gene: NA; V gene: TRBV7-2
CDR3 DNA: TGTGCCAGCAGCCTTACAGGGTTTGGGTTAGGTCAGCCCCAGCATTTT; CDR3 protein: CASSLTGFGLGQPQHF; clone size: NA; J gene: TRBJ1-5; D gene: NA; V gene: TRBV28
CDR3 DNA: TGTGCCAGCAATCCGGGGTACGAGCAGTACTTC; CDR3 protein: CASNPGYEQYF; clone size: NA; J gene: TRBJ2-7; D gene: NA; V gene: TRBV6-5
CDR3 DNA: TGTGCCAGCAGTGGGGGCAGGGGCACTTATGGCTACACCTTC; CDR3 protein: CASSGGRGTYGYTF; clone size: NA; J gene: TRBJ1-2; D gene: NA; V gene: TRBV2
CDR3 DNA: TGTGCCACCAGCAGAGATTATAATTTGCAGCCCCAGCATTTT; CDR3 protein: CATSRDYNLQPQHF; clone size: NA; J gene: TRBJ1-5; D gene: NA; V gene: TRBV15
CDR3 DNA: TGCGCCAGCAGCCAAGTCGAACGGGACAGGGCAGAAAAACTGTTTTTT; CDR3 protein: CASSQVERDRAEKLFF; clone size: NA; J gene: TRBJ1-4; D gene: TRBD1; V gene: TRBV4-1
CDR3 DNA: TGTGCCAGCAGCTTGGTACTATCCCAAGAGACCCAGTACTTC; CDR3 protein: CASSLVLSQETQYF; clone size: NA; J gene: TRBJ2-5; D gene: NA; V gene: TRBV5-4
CDR3 DNA: TGTGCCAGCAGCTTCCCGGACAGGACCGCCGGGGATTCACCCCTCCACTTT; CDR3 protein: CASSFPDRTAGDSPLHF; clone size: NA; J gene: TRBJ1-6; D gene: NA; V gene: TRBV21-1
CDR3 DNA: TGTGCCAGCAGCTTAGCGGTAAGCGGGAGTTACAATGAGCAGTTCTTC; CDR3 protein: CASSLAVSGSYNEQFF; clone size: NA; J gene: TRBJ2-1; D gene: TRBD2; V gene: TRBV7-2
CDR3 DNA: TGCGCCAGCAGCCCACAGGGTCGGGAGCAGTACTTC; CDR3 protein: CASSPQGREQYF; clone size: once; J gene: TRBJ2-7; D gene: NA; V gene: TRBV5-1
CDR3 DNA: TGTGCCAGCACGCCCCGGGGTCGGAATTCACCCCTCCACTTT; CDR3 protein: CASTPRGRNSPLHF; clone size: NA; J gene: TRBJ1-6; D gene: NA; V gene: TRBV2
CDR3 DNA: TGTGCCATCAGTGAAGGGGACAGAGGAGAAAAACTGTTTTTT; CDR3 protein: CAISEGDRGEKLFF; clone size: NA; J gene: TRBJ1-4; D gene: TRBD1; V gene: TRBV10-3
CDR3 DNA: TGCAGTGCTAGTCCCCTTCAGGCTGAATACTATGGCTACACCTTC; CDR3 protein: CSASPLQAEYYGYTF; clone size: NA; J gene: TRBJ1-2; D gene: NA; V gene: TRBV20-1
CDR3 DNA: TGTGCCAGCACCAGTAAGGGACAGGGGGTCCACTACGAGCAGTACTTC; CDR3 protein: CASTSKGQGVHYEQYF; clone size: NA; J gene: TRBJ2-7; D gene: TRBD1; V gene: TRBV11-2
CDR3 DNA: TGTGCCAGCAGTGAGGGACTGGAATATTACAATGAGCAGTTCTTC; CDR3 protein: CASSEGLEYYNEQFF; clone size: NA; J gene: TRBJ2-1; D gene: NA; V gene: TRBV13
CDR3 DNA: TGTGCCAGCAGCAGCAATCTAGCGTTGCAGTTCTTC; CDR3 protein: CASSSNLALQFF; clone size: once; J gene: TRBJ2-1; D gene: NA; V gene: TRBV2
CDR3 DNA: TGTGCCAGCAGCCAGATAGCGGGGGGGGTTTCAGATACGCAGTATTTT; CDR3 protein: CASSQIAGGVSDTQYF; clone size: NA; J gene: TRBJ2-3; D gene: TRBD2; V gene: TRBV3-1/TRBV3-2
CDR3 DNA: TGTGCCAGCAGTGAACAGGGCAGTTACAATGAGCAGTTCTTC; CDR3 protein: CASSEQGSYNEQFF; clone size: NA; J gene: TRBJ2-1; D gene: NA; V gene: TRBV6-1
CDR3 DNA: TGTGCCAGTATCCAAAGTCGGGGTGGCGGCTACACCTTC; CDR3 protein: CASIQSRGGGYTF; clone size: NA; J gene: TRBJ1-2; D gene: NA; V gene: TRBV19
CDR3 DNA: TGCGCCAGCAGCTTGTCCGCGGGAGTCGACGAGCAGTACTTC; CDR3 protein: CASSLSAGVDEQYF; clone size: once; J gene: TRBJ2-7; D gene: TRBD2; V gene: TRBV5-1
CDR3 DNA: TGTGCCAGCAGTGAAAAGGGGACTAGCGGACTCACAGATACGCAGTATTTT; CDR3 protein: CASSEKGTSGLTDTQYF; clone size: NA; J gene: TRBJ2-3; D gene: TRBD2; V gene: TRBV6-1